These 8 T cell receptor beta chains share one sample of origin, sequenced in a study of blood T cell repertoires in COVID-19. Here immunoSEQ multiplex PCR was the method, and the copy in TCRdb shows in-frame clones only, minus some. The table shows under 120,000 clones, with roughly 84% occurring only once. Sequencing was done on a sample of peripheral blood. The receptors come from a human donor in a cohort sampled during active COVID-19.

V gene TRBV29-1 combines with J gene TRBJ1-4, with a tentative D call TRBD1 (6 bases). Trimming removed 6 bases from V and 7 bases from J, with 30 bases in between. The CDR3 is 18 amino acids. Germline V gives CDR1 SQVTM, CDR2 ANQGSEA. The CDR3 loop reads CSVLKPSGEGAWGEKLFF. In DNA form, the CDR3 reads TGCAGCGTCCTGAAGCCCTCAGGGGAGGGTGCTTGGGGTGAAAAACTGTTTTTT. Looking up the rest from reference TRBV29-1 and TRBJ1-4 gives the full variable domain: SAVISQKPSRDICQRGTSLTIQCQVDSQVTMMFWYRQQPGQSLTLIATANQGSEATYESGFVIDKFPISRPNLTFSTLTVSNMSPEDSSIYLCSVLKPSGEGAWGEKLFFGSGTQLSVL.

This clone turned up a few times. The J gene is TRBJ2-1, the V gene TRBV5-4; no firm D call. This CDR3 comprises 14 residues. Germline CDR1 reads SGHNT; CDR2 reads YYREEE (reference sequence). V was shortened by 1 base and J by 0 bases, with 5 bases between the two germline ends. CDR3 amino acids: CASSLTSSYNEQFF. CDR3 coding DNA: TGTGCCAGCAGCTTGACGAGCTCCTACAATGAGCAGTTCTTC.

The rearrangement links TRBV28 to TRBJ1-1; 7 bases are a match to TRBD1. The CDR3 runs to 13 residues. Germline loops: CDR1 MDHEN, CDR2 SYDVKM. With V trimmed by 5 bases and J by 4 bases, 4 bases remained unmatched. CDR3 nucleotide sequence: TGTGCCAGCAGTGAGACAGGGCGCACTGAAGCTTTCTTT. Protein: CASSETGRTEAFF.

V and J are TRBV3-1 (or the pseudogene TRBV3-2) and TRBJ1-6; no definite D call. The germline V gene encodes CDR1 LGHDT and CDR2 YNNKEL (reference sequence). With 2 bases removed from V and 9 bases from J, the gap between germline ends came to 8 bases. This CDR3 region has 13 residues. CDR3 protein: CASSQLGVSPLHF. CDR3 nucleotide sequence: TGTGCCAGCAGCCAATTGGGCGTTTCACCCCTCCACTTT.

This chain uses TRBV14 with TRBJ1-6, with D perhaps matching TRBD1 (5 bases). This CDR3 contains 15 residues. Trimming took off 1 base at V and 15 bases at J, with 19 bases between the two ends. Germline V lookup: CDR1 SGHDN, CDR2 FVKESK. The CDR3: CASSQGGGAWSGLHF. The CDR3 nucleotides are TGTGCCAGCAGCCAAGGGGGAGGGGCCTGGTCGGGCCTCCACTTT.

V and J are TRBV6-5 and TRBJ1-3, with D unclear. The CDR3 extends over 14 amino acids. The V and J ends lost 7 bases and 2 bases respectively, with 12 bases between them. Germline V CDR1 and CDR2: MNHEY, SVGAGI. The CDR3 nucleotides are TGTGCCAGCAAACGAGAGTCAACTGGAAACACCATATATTTT. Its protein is CASKRESTGNTIYF.

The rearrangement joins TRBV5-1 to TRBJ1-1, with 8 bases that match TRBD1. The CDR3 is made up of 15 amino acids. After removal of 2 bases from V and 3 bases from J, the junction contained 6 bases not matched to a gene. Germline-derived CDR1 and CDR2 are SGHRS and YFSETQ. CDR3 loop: CASSFRTGLDTEAFF. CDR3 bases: TGCGCCAGCAGCTTCCGGACAGGGTTGGACACTGAAGCTTTCTTT.

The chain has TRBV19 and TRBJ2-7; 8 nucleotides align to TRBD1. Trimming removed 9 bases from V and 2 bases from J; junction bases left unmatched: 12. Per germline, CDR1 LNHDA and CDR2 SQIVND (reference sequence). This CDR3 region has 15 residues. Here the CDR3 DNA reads TGTGCCAGCTCTTTGTCCGGGACAGGTGCCTACGAGCAGTACTTC. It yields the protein CASSLSGTGAYEQYF.